This is a list of T cell receptor beta chains from one sample in a study of T cells in Graves' hyperthyroidism and ophthalmopathy. TCRdb ran MiXCR on the multiplex PCR reads and lists one entry per CDR3 protein. The table shows hundreds of thousands of distinct CDR3 sequences, with more than 20% occurring only once. Sequencing was performed on blood. Receptors originate from a man aged 30 to 39 with Graves' ophthalmopathy. The CDR3 runs from the conserved cysteine through the conserved F or W. Fields, in order: CDR3 length, clone size, J gene, D gene, V gene, CDR3 DNA, CDR3 protein. A D gene is named only where the DNA matches it firmly. Clone size, where shown, is once, few, many, or a class for clones that have expanded.

15 - TRBJ2-3 TRBD2 TRBV30 TGTGCCTCCCCTAGCGGGAGTTTGAGCACAGATACGCAGTATTTT CASPSGSLSTDTQYF
13 - TRBJ2-7 - TRBV6-2/TRBV6-3 TGTGCCATCTTCGGGGACACCACCTACGAGCAGTACTTC CAIFGDTTYEQYF
15 few TRBJ2-3 TRBD2 TRBV6-1 TGCGCCACCCCCATCCCCGGGACTAGCTTAGATACGCAGTATTTT CATPIPGTSLDTQYF
13 - TRBJ2-5 - TRBV14 TGTGCCAGCAGGGATAGCGACCAAGAGACCCAGTACTTC CASRDSDQETQYF
15 - TRBJ2-3 TRBD2 TRBV15 TGTGCCACCAGCGGCGGGAGGGCGGACACAGATACGCAGTATTTT CATSGGRADTDTQYF
15 few TRBJ2-5 - TRBV15 TGTGCCACCAGCAGAGATCCTATAAACAGAGAGACCCAGTACTTC CATSRDPINRETQYF
15 many TRBJ1-5 TRBD1 TRBV28 TGTGCCAGCAGTCCCTCCCAGGGGGCTTATCAGCCCCAGCATTTT CASSPSQGAYQPQHF
14 many TRBJ2-2 - TRBV11-2 TGTGCCAGCAGCTTACTCGGACCCACCGGGGAGCTGTTTTTT CASSLLGPTGELFF
14 - TRBJ2-7 - TRBV7-8 TGTGCCAGCAGCTTGCGAGGGATAGGGGTCGAGCAGTACTTC CASSLRGIGVEQYF
14 - TRBJ2-7 - TRBV3-1 TGTGCCAGCAGCCAGACGGGACTCCTTGACGAGCAGTACTTC CASSQTGLLDEQYF
16 - TRBJ1-5 TRBD1 TRBV20-1 TGCAGTGCTAGATGGGGACAGGGGGCGTCAGGTCAGCCCCAGCATTTT CSARWGQGASGQPQHF
13 many TRBJ2-7 TRBD1 TRBV29-1 TGCAGCGTTCGACAGGGTAGCTCCTACGAGCAGTACTTC CSVRQGSSYEQYF
16 many TRBJ1-2 TRBD1 TRBV30 TGTGCCTGGAGTACTCCTGGGGACAGGGTTACCTATGGCTACACCTTC CAWSTPGDRVTYGYTF
14 - TRBJ2-1 - TRBV2 TGTGCCAGCAGTGACCAGACCGGCAGGAATGAGCAGTTCTTC CASSDQTGRNEQFF
12 few TRBJ2-3 - TRBV30 TGTGCCTGGAGTTCTAGCACAGATACGCAGTATTTT CAWSSSTDTQYF
14 many TRBJ1-5 TRBD1 TRBV28 TGTGCCAGCAGTTACAGGGGGAGCAATCAGCCCCAGCATTTT CASSYRGSNQPQHF
15 few TRBJ2-5 TRBD1 TRBV27 TGTGCCAGCAGTCCGCGACAGGGATCGCAAGAGACCCAGTACTTC CASSPRQGSQETQYF
15 few TRBJ2-2 - TRBV3-1 TGTGCCAGCAGCCTACCCTTCAGGGGCACCGGGGAGCTGTTTTTT CASSLPFRGTGELFF
15 many TRBJ2-7 TRBD1 TRBV5-1 TGCGCCAGCAGCTTGGAACAGGGGCTCACCTACGAGCAGTACTTC CASSLEQGLTYEQYF
18 - TRBJ1-5 TRBD1 TRBV5-1 TGCGCCAGCAGCTCCATCCTCAGGGGGCGCGGTGGCAATCAGCCCCAGCATTTT CASSSILRGRGGNQPQHF
17 few TRBJ2-1 TRBD1 TRBV11-3 TGTGCCAGCAGCCCGCTCAGGGGGTTAGTCCCCTACAATGAGCAGTTCTTC CASSPLRGLVPYNEQFF
16 - TRBJ2-3 - TRBV6-2/TRBV6-3 TGTGCCAGCAGTTCAGGAAAGTGGGGGTACGGGGATACGCAGTATTTT CASSSGKWGYGDTQYF
14 many TRBJ2-7 - TRBV12-3/TRBV12-4 TGTGCCAGCAGTTTTTCAGGGGTTCCCCGGGAGCAGTACTTC CASSFSGVPREQYF
14 few TRBJ2-3 TRBD2 TRBV30 TGTGCCTGGAGCCGAGCGGGAGAGCTAGATACGCAGTATTTT CAWSRAGELDTQYF